This entry lists 29 T cell receptor beta chains sequenced from one sample in a study of cytotoxic CD8 clonotypes in ibrutinib-treated CLL. Assay: immunoSEQ multiplex PCR; the TCRdb copy retains only in-frame clones and omits some. The profile shows about 160,000 clones, about 84% of them singletons. This sample comprised PBMCs, obtained after 24 months of ibrutinib treatment. These TCRs come from a human donor with chronic lymphocytic leukemia.

The chain joins TRBV7-3 to TRBJ2-1; D not certain. The V end lost 5 bases, the J end lost 2 bases, and 13 bases lay between the germline ends. Germline V gives CDR1 SGHTA, CDR2 FQGTGA. The CDR3 runs to 15 residues. Here the CDR3 DNA reads TGTGCCAGCAGCGTTATAGCAGTTGCCTACAATGAGCAGTTCTTC. This encodes CASSVIAVAYNEQFF.

The chain recombines TRBV7-8 with TRBJ1-5; maybe TRBD1 (6 bases). The V gene lost 5 bases and the J gene lost 0 bases, with 14 bases spanning the gap. The germline gives CDR1 SGHVS, CDR2 FQNEAQ. The CDR3 contains 16 residues. The CDR3 DNA reads TGTGCCAGCAGCCTTACCGGACAGACTAGCAATCAGCCCCAGCATTTT. It yields the protein CASSLTGQTSNQPQHF.

The chain employs TRBV21-1 and TRBJ2-1; the table's D call of TRBD2 was not tested on the DNA. TRBV21-1 is marked as a pseudogene. This CDR3 has 18 amino acids. This chain's CDR3 is CASSKNLDTSVSYNEQFF. The DNA of the CDR3 is TGTGCCAGCAGCAAAAATCTAGACACTAGCGTGTCCTACAATGAGCAGTTCTTC.

This clone was counted once. V gene TRBV9 combines with J gene TRBJ1-1, with no clear D. V was pared by 0 bases and J by 4 bases, with 10 bases between. The CDR3 spans 14 residues. Germline CDR1 reads SGDLS; CDR2 reads YYNGEE. CDR3 sequence (DNA): TGTGCCAGCAGCGTAGGTCGGGGATTCACTGAAGCTTTCTTT. Amino acids: CASSVGRGFTEAFF. Combining the CDR3 with reference TRBV9 and TRBJ1-1 gives the whole variable domain DSGVTQTPKHLITATGQRVTLRCSPRSGDLSVYWYQQSLDQGLQFLIQYYNGEERAKGNILERFSAQQFPDLHSELNLSSLELGDSALYFCASSVGRGFTEAFFGQGTRLTVV.

This clone was seen once. J is TRBJ2-3 and V is TRBV30; D gene unclear. Trimming stripped 0 bases from V and 0 bases from J, with 4 bases between. CDR3 length equals 13 residues. Germline CDR1 GTSNPN, CDR2 SVGIG (reference sequence). The CDR3, as DNA: TGTGCCTGGAGTGTTGTTAGCACAGATACGCAGTATTTT. This translates into CAWSVVSTDTQYF.

The V gene is TRBV18, the J gene TRBJ2-7, with a possible D match to TRBD2 (7 bases). The CDR3 runs 14 residues. The V gene lost 3 bases and the J gene lost 6 bases, with 15 bases spanning the gap. The germline V gene has CDR1 KGHSH and CDR2 LQKENI. The CDR3 DNA sequence: TGTGCCAGCTCACCCCCGGGGGGCTCGGGCGAGCAGTACTTC. This gives the protein CASSPPGGSGEQYF.

The chain has TRBV13 and TRBJ2-1; D is tentatively TRBD1 or TRBD2 (5 bases each). Germline assignment: CDR1 PRHDT and CDR2 FYEKMQ (reference sequence). This CDR3 is built from 16 residues. Trimming cost V 5 bases and J 0 bases, with 14 bases left between them. The CDR3 spells CASSLGPLSSYNEQFF. The CDR3 DNA reads as TGTGCCAGCAGCCTGGGACCCCTGAGCTCCTACAATGAGCAGTTCTTC.

This clone appeared a single time. The chain employs TRBV27 and TRBJ1-5, with D unresolved. The CDR3 loop spans 15 amino acids. From germline, CDR1 is MNHEY and CDR2 SMNVEV (reference sequence). V lost 7 bases to trimming and J lost 0 bases, with 13 bases between them. CDR3 in DNA: TGTGCCAGCACCCCGGTCGGGAATAGCAATCAGCCCCAGCATTTT. This translates into CASTPVGNSNQPQHF.

The gene calls are TRBV11-1 and TRBJ1-2, with D hard to call. The CDR3 runs to 15 residues. V gave up 5 bases and J gave up 8 bases, with 21 bases separating them. CDR1 and CDR2 (germline): SGHAT, FQDESV (reference sequence). CDR3 loop: CASSSLGGGIGGYTF. DNA of the CDR3: TGTGCCAGCAGCAGCCTAGGCGGAGGGATCGGCGGCTACACCTTC.

J is TRBJ2-3 and V is TRBV7-2; 10 bases are shared with TRBD2. V dropped 4 bases and J dropped 2; count of bases not matched to a gene: 9. The germline V gene encodes CDR1 SGHTA and CDR2 FQGNSA. The CDR3 loop spans 17 amino acids. The CDR3 DNA sequence: TGTGCCAGCAGCTCCCCGGCCACTAGCGGGGCCACAGATACGCAGTATTTT. Translation gives CASSSPATSGATDTQYF.

V gene TRBV5-5 combines with J gene TRBJ2-7, with a tentative D call TRBD2 (6 bases). In germline, CDR1 is SGHKS, CDR2 YYEKEE (reference sequence). The CDR3 extends over 14 amino acids. V lost 4 bases and J lost 2, with 13 bases in between. CDR3 amino acids: CASSDGDSAYEQYF. The CDR3 DNA follows: TGTGCCAGCAGCGATGGGGACTCCGCCTACGAGCAGTACTTC.

V gene TRBV7-9 combines with J gene TRBJ2-3; a weak D match, TRBD1 (5 bases). Germline V lookup: CDR1 SEHNR, CDR2 FQNEAQ (reference sequence). The CDR3 loop spans 14 amino acids. Between the trimmed V and J ends, which lost 3 bases and 2 bases, there was a span of 9 bases. CDR3 loop: CASSFTGDTDTQYF. For the CDR3, the DNA is TGTGCCAGCAGCTTTACAGGAGACACAGATACGCAGTATTTT.

V gene TRBV30 combines with J gene TRBJ2-7; a weak D match, TRBD2 (5 bases). V was shortened by 2 bases and J by 3 bases, with 17 bases between the two germline ends. Germline V CDR1 and CDR2: GTSNPN, SVGIG (reference sequence). The CDR3 is made up of 15 amino acids. The DNA of the CDR3 is TGTGCCTGGAGTAGATGGGGTACCGGAGGCTACGAGCAGTACTTC. It yields the protein CAWSRWGTGGYEQYF. Combining the CDR3 with reference TRBV30 and TRBJ2-7 gives the whole variable domain SQTIHQWPATLVQPVGSPLSLECTVEGTSNPNLYWYRQAAGRGLQLLFYSVGIGQISSEVPQNLSASRPQDRQFILSSKKLLLSDSGFYLCAWSRWGTGGYEQYFGPGTRLTVT.

The table lists this clone with a few counts. This chain joins TRBV18 and TRBJ1-3, with 8 nucleotides matching TRBD1. The trim removed 2 bases at V and 2 bases at J, leaving 5 bases unmatched. Germline V gene lookup returns CDR1 KGHSH and CDR2 LQKENI. The CDR3 is made up of 16 amino acids. This chain's CDR3 is CASSPRTGKTGNTIYF. The CDR3 nucleotides are TGTGCCAGCTCACCAAGGACAGGGAAGACTGGAAACACCATATATTTT.

This chain uses TRBV5-4 with TRBJ2-3, with TRBD2 matching over 9 bases. J gave up 2 bases and V 4 bases, and 5 bases lay outside the gene matches. Germline CDR1 is SGHNT and CDR2 is YYREEE (reference sequence). The CDR3 spans 15 residues. The CDR3 spells CASSAAGGHTDTQYF. CDR3 coding DNA: TGTGCCAGCAGCGCAGCGGGGGGACACACAGATACGCAGTATTTT.

CDR3 nucleotides: TGTGCCAGTAGTCCCGGGACGGCCTCTGGAAACACCATATATTTT. Protein product: CASSPGTASGNTIYF. The chain has TRBV19 and TRBJ1-3, with a weak D call TRBD1 (5 bases). The germline gives CDR1 LNHDA, CDR2 SQIVND (reference sequence). The CDR3 sequence is 15 residues long. V was trimmed by 5 bases and J by 0 bases, leaving 11 bases between them.

The chain has TRBV5-1 and TRBJ2-3; a possible D gene is TRBD2 (7 bases). CDR1 is SGHRS, CDR2 YFSETQ, per germline. The length of the CDR3 is 17 residues. The germline V and J ends were trimmed by 4 bases and 0 bases, with 18 bases remaining between them. CDR3 in amino acids: CASSPPRGSGSTDTQYF. The CDR3 bases are TGCGCCAGCAGCCCCCCCAGGGGTAGCGGGAGCACAGATACGCAGTATTTT.

The CDR3 is CASSFRTALSYNSPLHF. The CDR3 DNA is TGTGCCAGCAGTTTTAGGACAGCCCTCTCCTATAATTCACCCCTCCACTTT. The chain uses TRBV27 and TRBJ1-6; weak D call: TRBD1 (6 bases). CDR3 length: 17 amino acids. CDR1 MNHEY and CDR2 SMNVEV come from the germline V gene (reference sequence). V shed 3 bases and J shed 0 bases, with 12 bases lying between them.

The V call is TRBV7-9, the J call TRBJ1-5; no clear D. CDR1 and CDR2 from the germline V gene are SEHNR and FQNEAQ (reference sequence). V was trimmed by 2 bases and J by 6 bases, leaving 11 bases between them. This CDR3 has 14 residues. The CDR3 nucleotides read TGTGCCAGCAGCTTAAAAGCGGACGGTCAGCCCCAGCATTTT. Amino acids: CASSLKADGQPQHF.

This clone was observed at least ten times. The V call is TRBV6-6, the J call TRBJ2-7; no reliable D call. The length of the CDR3 is 14 residues. V lost 5 bases to trimming and J lost 0 bases, with 11 bases between them. The germline V gene has CDR1 MNHNY and CDR2 SVGAGI (reference sequence). The DNA for the CDR3 is TGTGCCAGCAGTCTGACTTCGAGCTCCTACGAGCAGTACTTC. It specifies CASSLTSSSYEQYF.

The genes are TRBV7-3 and TRBJ2-2; 8 bases line up with TRBD2. Losses at the gene ends were 6 bases for V and 4 bases for J; bases not matched to a gene: 4. Germline CDR1 is SGHTA and CDR2 is FQGTGA. The CDR3 has 14 amino acids. The CDR3 spells CASSTTSGTGELFF. The CDR3 nucleotides are TGTGCCAGCAGTACCACTAGCGGCACCGGGGAGCTGTTTTTT.

The rearrangement uses TRBV6-5 and TRBJ1-2; D is undetermined. The V end was cut by 5 bases, the J end by 0 bases, with 10 bases between. The germline CDR1 and CDR2 sequences are MNHEY and SVGAGI. The CDR3 length is 14 residues. The CDR3 spells CASSRSSSNYGYTF. CDR3 nucleotide sequence: TGTGCCAGCAGTCGGAGTTCCTCTAACTATGGCTACACCTTC.

The rearrangement links TRBV7-2 to TRBJ2-7, with D perhaps TRBD1 (6 bases). The CDR3 sequence is 14 residues long. Germline values: CDR1 SGHTA, CDR2 FQGNSA. Trimming pared 3 bases from V and 6 bases from J, leaving 15 bases between. This CDR3 reads CASSLNRDRPEQYF. The CDR3 DNA is TGTGCCAGCAGCTTGAACAGGGACCGACCCGAGCAGTACTTC.

This clone was observed a few times. The rearrangement links TRBV30 to TRBJ1-1; D is possibly TRBD1 (5 bases). This CDR3 has 14 residues. Germline values: CDR1 GTSNPN, CDR2 SVGIG (reference sequence). The germline V and J ends were trimmed by 4 bases and 0 bases, with 12 bases remaining between them. CDR3 sequence reads: CAWTLGGVNTEAFF. For the CDR3, the DNA is TGTGCCTGGACGCTGGGGGGGGTGAACACTGAAGCTTTCTTT. Variable domain in full (rest from reference TRBV30 and TRBJ1-1): SQTIHQWPATLVQPVGSPLSLECTVEGTSNPNLYWYRQAAGRGLQLLFYSVGIGQISSEVPQNLSASRPQDRQFILSSKKLLLSDSGFYLCAWTLGGVNTEAFFGQGTRLTVV.

The chain joins TRBV7-6 to TRBJ1-4; D is perhaps TRBD1 (6 bases). Per the germline V gene, CDR1 is SGHVS and CDR2 is FNYEAQ. V gave up 4 bases and J gave up 8 bases, with 14 bases separating them. The CDR3 is made up of 14 amino acids. The chain's CDR3 is CASSWGPQGEKLFF. The CDR3 nucleotides read TGTGCCAGCAGCTGGGGTCCACAGGGAGAAAAACTGTTTTTT. The entire variable domain, with the rest obtained from reference TRBV7-6 and TRBJ1-4, is as follows: GAGVSQSPRYKVTKRGQDVALRCDPISGHVSLYWYRQALGQGPEFLTYFNYEAQQDKSGLPNDRFSAERPEGSISTLTIQRTEQRDSAMYRCASSWGPQGEKLFFGSGTQLSVL.

The chain joins TRBV4-2 to TRBJ2-5, with D maybe TRBD2 (6 bases). Germline values: CDR1 LGHNA, CDR2 YNFKEQ. Trimming shortened V by 0 bases and J by 5 bases, and 22 bases separated the two germline ends. This CDR3 spans 18 amino acids. The CDR3 loop reads CASSQDRKGTGEIETQYF. The CDR3 bases are TGTGCCAGCAGCCAAGATCGTAAGGGAACGGGAGAAATCGAGACCCAGTACTTC.

This clone was recorded a few times. This sequence joins TRBV7-9 and TRBJ1-1; maybe TRBD1 (6 bases). Germline V gene sequence: CDR1 SEHNR, CDR2 FQNEAQ (reference sequence). This CDR3 region has 17 residues. The germline V and J ends were trimmed by 5 bases and 0 bases, with 19 bases remaining between them. CDR3 residues: CASSPLWEEGVNTEAFF. For the CDR3, the DNA is TGTGCCAGCAGCCCCCTCTGGGAGGAGGGGGTGAACACTGAAGCTTTCTTT.

V gene TRBV6-5 combines with J gene TRBJ1-6; D not resolved. Between the trimmed V and J ends, which lost 7 bases and 3 bases, there was a span of 7 bases. The length of the CDR3 is 13 residues. Germline CDR1 is MNHEY and CDR2 is SVGAGI. As DNA, the CDR3 is TGTGCCAGCACGGTCAACTATAATTCACCCCTCCACTTT. The encoded protein is CASTVNYNSPLHF.

For the CDR3, the DNA is TGCGCCAGCAGCCAAGTGCCTGGGGACAGGAACGTACTCTCTGGAAACACCATATATTTT. It encodes CASSQVPGDRNVLSGNTIYF. The rearrangement links TRBV4-1 to TRBJ1-3, with 8 positions matching TRBD1. This CDR3 contains 20 residues. CDR1 and CDR2 from the germline V gene are MGHRA and YSYEKL. Unmatched junction bases numbered 14, after V lost 1 base and J lost 0 bases.